The 21 T cell receptor beta chains below were found in one sample sequenced in a study of identical twins. TCRdb used MiXCR to reprocess the 5' RACE reads, holding one entry per CDR3 protein. The sample lists 230,000 or so distinct CDR3 sequences, about 8% occurring once. These data are also associated with another study on yellow fever vaccine responses in identical twins.

The sample consisted of CD8+ T cells sorted from blood. The receptor set was obtained from a woman in her late teens or twenties in good health.

This chain joins TRBV5-1 and TRBJ1-2; 7 nucleotides agree with TRBD1. Trimming removed 4 bases from V and 2 bases from J; junction bases left unmatched: 5. Per the germline V gene, CDR1 is SGHRS and CDR2 is YFSETQ. The CDR3 runs 14 residues. Here the CDR3 reads CASSPGTANYGYTF. The CDR3 DNA is TGCGCCAGCAGCCCCGGGACAGCGAACTATGGCTACACCTTC.

This chain links TRBV7-2 with TRBJ2-3; D ambiguous. With 5 bases removed from V and 4 bases from J, the gap between germline ends came to 10 bases. The germline gives CDR1 SGHTA, CDR2 FQGNSA. This CDR3 has 13 residues. The CDR3 loop reads CASSPISPDTQYF. Here the CDR3 DNA reads TGTGCCAGCAGCCCGATTAGCCCAGATACGCAGTATTTT.

The table lists this clonotype with many counts. The V call is TRBV9, the J call TRBJ2-3; 11 bases are shared with TRBD2. CDR3 size: 16 residues. Trimming took 4 bases from V and 0 from J; bases not matched to a gene: 4. Per germline, CDR1 SGDLS and CDR2 YYNGEE. CDR3 bases: TGTGCCAGCAGCCCTCGGACTAGCGGGAGCACAGATACGCAGTATTTT. This codes for CASSPRTSGSTDTQYF.

This sequence joins TRBV12-3 or TRBV12-4 and TRBJ1-1, with D tentatively TRBD1 (6 bases). Deletions cut 2 bases from V and 6 bases from J, with 19 bases between. The CDR3 runs 16 residues. DNA for the CDR3: TGTGCCAGCAGTTTACCCGGGTGGACAGTGGCTGCTGAAGCTTTCTTT. Encoded protein: CASSLPGWTVAAEAFF.

This clonotype was detected many times. This rearrangement joins TRBV20-1 to TRBJ2-1, with TRBD2 matching 9 bases. After removal of 6 bases from V and 6 bases from J, the junction contained 9 bases not matched to a gene. The CDR3 has 14 amino acids. From germline, CDR1 is DFQATT and CDR2 SNEGSKA (reference sequence). CDR3 protein: CSALGGRAFNEQFF. In DNA, the CDR3 is TGCAGTGCCCTCGGCGGGAGGGCCTTCAATGAGCAGTTCTTC.

This clonotype was detected only a few times. The chain uses TRBV27 and TRBJ2-5; D is unresolved. Trimming removed 8 bases from V and 5 bases from J, with 12 bases in between. The CDR3 is 12 residues long. CDR1 is MNHEY, CDR2 SMNVEV, per germline (reference sequence). The DNA for the CDR3 is TGTGCCAGCGGAGCCTCAGAGGAGACCCAGTACTTC. Its protein product is CASGASEETQYF.

This clonotype appeared many times. The chain couples TRBV29-1 to TRBJ2-1; TRBD2 agrees at 8 bases. The CDR3 totals 14 residues. The V gene's germline CDR1 is SQVTM and CDR2 ANQGSEA. V trimming: 7 bases; J trimming: 5 bases; junction bases outside the gene matches: 10. CDR3 in amino acids: CSAEGAGVHNEQFF. DNA for the CDR3: TGCAGCGCCGAGGGAGCGGGAGTACACAATGAGCAGTTCTTC.

This chain joins TRBV20-1 and TRBJ2-1; D is perhaps TRBD2 (6 bases). The V gene's germline CDR1 is DFQATT and CDR2 SNEGSKA (reference sequence). This CDR3 contains 19 residues. Trimming took off 0 bases at V and 7 bases at J, with 28 bases between the two ends. As DNA, the CDR3 is TGCAGTGCTAGAGATCGGGCGGCGGGATGGCTGGACCGTGCGAATGAGCAGTTCTTC. This gives the protein CSARDRAAGWLDRANEQFF.

The sample holds many counts of this clonotype. The CDR3 DNA sequence: TGTGCCACCCATACAGGGGGCTACGAGCAGTACTTC. Translation: CATHTGGYEQYF. This chain links TRBV6-6 with TRBJ2-7; 8 bases fit TRBD1. Germline lookup yields CDR1 MNHNY and CDR2 SVGAGI (reference sequence). This CDR3 has 12 amino acids. Trimming removed 10 bases from V and 3 bases from J; junction bases left unmatched: 5.

This clonotype has only a few counts. The CDR3: CASSPDRDIYYEQYF. The DNA of the CDR3 is TGTGCCAGCAGCCCGGACAGGGACATATACTACGAGCAGTACTTC. The chain joins TRBV7-6 to TRBJ2-7, with 8 bases lining up with TRBD1. This CDR3 is 15 amino acids long. Looked up from germline, CDR1 is SGHVS and CDR2 is FNYEAQ. Trimming took 5 bases from V and 3 from J; bases not matched to a gene: 9.

This clonotype was detected a few times. The gene calls are TRBV11-3 and TRBJ2-5; D perhaps matches TRBD1 (6 bases). From germline, CDR1 is SGHNT and CDR2 YENEEA. CDR3 length: 14 amino acids. Trimming cost V 5 bases and J 1 base, with 11 bases left between them. This chain's CDR3 is CASSQTGPQETQYF. In DNA form, the CDR3 reads TGTGCCAGCAGCCAAACAGGGCCCCAAGAGACCCAGTACTTC.

This clonotype was seen a few times. The CDR3 here is CSARQTDTQYF. CDR3 coding DNA: TGCAGTGCTAGACAGACAGATACGCAGTATTTT. V gene TRBV20-1 combines with J gene TRBJ2-3; D is ambiguous. V lost 2 bases and J lost 3, with 3 bases in between. This CDR3 region has 11 residues. CDR1 is DFQATT and CDR2 is SNEGSKA in the germline V gene (reference sequence).

This clonotype has a count of ten or more. V and J are TRBV29-1 and TRBJ2-7, with 7 bases that match TRBD2. Losses at the gene ends were 0 bases for V and 0 bases for J; bases not matched to a gene: 5. CDR3 length: 15 residues. The germline V gene encodes CDR1 SQVTM and CDR2 ANQGSEA. In nucleotides, the CDR3 is TGCAGCGTTGAAGAGGCGGGAGAGAGCTCCTACGAGCAGTACTTC. It translates to CSVEEAGESSYEQYF.

This clonotype was observed many times. The rearrangement uses TRBV29-1 and TRBJ2-1; TRBD2 agrees at 16 bases. The CDR3 extends over 16 amino acids. Germline CDR1 SQVTM, CDR2 ANQGSEA. V lost 6 bases and J lost 6; bases outside the gene matches: 8. In DNA form, the CDR3 reads TGCAGCGTGGATGGGACTAGCGGGAGGGGTAGCAATGAGCAGTTCTTC. Translation: CSVDGTSGRGSNEQFF.

In this sample, this clonotype turned up a few times. CDR3 coding DNA: TGTGCCAGCAGCCACTCTGGTCCAAGCCCAATGAACACTGAAGCTTTCTTT. Its translation is CASSHSGPSPMNTEAFF. The rearrangement uses TRBV7-9 and TRBJ1-1; D is uncertain. Trimming pared 5 bases from V and 0 bases from J, leaving 19 bases between. The CDR3 totals 17 residues. Germline V gene lookup returns CDR1 SEHNR and CDR2 FQNEAQ (reference sequence).

This clonotype was observed a handful of times. V usage is TRBV27 and J usage is TRBJ1-2; TRBD1 might be the D (5 bases). CDR3 length: 15 amino acids. Trimming removed 3 bases at V and 6 bases at J, with 17 bases between. The germline V gene encodes CDR1 MNHEY and CDR2 SMNVEV (reference sequence). The CDR3 sequence: CASSLTVPGFDGYTF. DNA for the CDR3: TGTGCCAGCAGTTTGACAGTACCGGGGTTCGATGGCTACACCTTC.

This clonotype was recorded many times. This rearrangement joins TRBV4-2 to TRBJ2-5; D is tentatively TRBD1 or TRBD2 (5 bases each). The CDR3 is 14 amino acids. Germline loops: CDR1 LGHNA, CDR2 YNFKEQ. Between the trimmed V and J ends, which lost 0 bases and 5 bases, there was a span of 10 bases. The CDR3 region is CASSQDEGPETQYF. The CDR3 region has the DNA TGTGCCAGCAGCCAAGATGAGGGGCCTGAGACCCAGTACTTC.

This clonotype was counted a few times. The chain recombines TRBV6-5 with TRBJ1-2; D uncertain. V lost 2 bases, J lost 4 bases, and 8 bases lay in between. This CDR3 region has 13 residues. The germline CDR1 and CDR2 sequences are MNHEY and SVGAGI. CDR3 DNA: TGTGCCAGCAGTTACGGGGTGTCCTATGGCTACACCTTC. This gives the protein CASSYGVSYGYTF.

This clonotype was found many times. One junction end disagrees with the germline gene, perhaps due to a read error. This rearrangement joins TRBV29-1 to TRBJ2-7, with 13 bases aligning to TRBD2. CDR3 length: 14 amino acids. Looked up from germline, CDR1 is SQVTM and CDR2 is ANQGSEA. CDR3 loop: CSVEGLAGVYEQYF. The CDR3 DNA sequence: TGCAGCGTAGAAGGACTAGCGGGAGTCTACGAGCAGTACTTC.

V usage is TRBV21-1 and J usage is TRBJ2-4; the table names TRBD1, a call not compared with the DNA. TRBV21-1 is a listed pseudogene. This CDR3 region has 17 residues. CDR3 protein: CASSKRVRGEAKNIQYF. CDR3 nucleotides: TGTGCCAGCAGCAAAAGGGTCAGGGGTGAGGCCAAAAACATTCAGTACTTC.

There are a few counts of this clonotype. This rearrangement joins TRBV3-1 to TRBJ2-7; no firm D call. This CDR3 contains 12 residues. V gave up 3 bases and J gave up 5 bases, with 8 bases separating them. Per germline, CDR1 LGHDT and CDR2 YNNKEL (reference sequence). CDR3 region: CASSQLVHEQYF. In DNA, the CDR3 is TGTGCCAGCAGCCAGCTTGTTCACGAGCAGTACTTC.